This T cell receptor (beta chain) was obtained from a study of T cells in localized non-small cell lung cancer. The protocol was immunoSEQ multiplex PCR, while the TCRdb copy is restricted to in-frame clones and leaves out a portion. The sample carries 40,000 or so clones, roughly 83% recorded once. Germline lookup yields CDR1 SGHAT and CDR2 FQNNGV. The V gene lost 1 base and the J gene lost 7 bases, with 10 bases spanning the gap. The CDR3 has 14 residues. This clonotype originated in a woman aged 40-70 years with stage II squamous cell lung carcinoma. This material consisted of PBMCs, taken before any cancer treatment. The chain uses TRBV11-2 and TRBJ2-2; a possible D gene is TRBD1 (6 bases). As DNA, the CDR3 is TGTGCCAGCAGCTTAGCTTTAGGGGGCGGGGAGCTGTTTTTT. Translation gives CASSLALGGGELFF.